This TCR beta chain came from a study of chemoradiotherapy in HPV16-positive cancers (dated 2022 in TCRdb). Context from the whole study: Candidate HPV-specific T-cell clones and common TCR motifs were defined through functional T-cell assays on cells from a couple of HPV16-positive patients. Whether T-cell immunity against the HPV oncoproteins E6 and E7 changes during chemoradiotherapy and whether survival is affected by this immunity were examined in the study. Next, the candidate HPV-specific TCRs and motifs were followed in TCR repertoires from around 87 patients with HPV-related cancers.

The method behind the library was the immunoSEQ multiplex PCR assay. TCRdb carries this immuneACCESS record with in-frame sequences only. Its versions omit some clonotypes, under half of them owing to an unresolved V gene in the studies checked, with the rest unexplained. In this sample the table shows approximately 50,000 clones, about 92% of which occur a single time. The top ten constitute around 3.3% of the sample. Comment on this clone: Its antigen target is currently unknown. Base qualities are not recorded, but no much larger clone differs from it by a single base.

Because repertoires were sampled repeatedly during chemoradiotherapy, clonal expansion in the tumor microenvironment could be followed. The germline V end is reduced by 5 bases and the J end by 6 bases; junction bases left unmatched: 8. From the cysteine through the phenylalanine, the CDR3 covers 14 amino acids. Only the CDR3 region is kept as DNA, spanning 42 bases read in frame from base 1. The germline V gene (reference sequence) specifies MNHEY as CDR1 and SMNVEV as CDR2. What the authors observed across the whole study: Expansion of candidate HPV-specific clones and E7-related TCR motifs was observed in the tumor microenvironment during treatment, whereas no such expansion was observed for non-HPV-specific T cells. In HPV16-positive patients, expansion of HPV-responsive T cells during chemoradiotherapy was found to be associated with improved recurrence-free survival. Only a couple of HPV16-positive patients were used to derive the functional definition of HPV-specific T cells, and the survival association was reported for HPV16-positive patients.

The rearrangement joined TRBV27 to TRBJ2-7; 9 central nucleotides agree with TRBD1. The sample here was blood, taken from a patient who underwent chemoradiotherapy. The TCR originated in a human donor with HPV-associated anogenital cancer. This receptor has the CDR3 CASSPAGTGTEQYF. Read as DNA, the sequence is TGTGCCAGCAGTCCAGCGGGGACAGGGACCGAGCAGTACTTC.